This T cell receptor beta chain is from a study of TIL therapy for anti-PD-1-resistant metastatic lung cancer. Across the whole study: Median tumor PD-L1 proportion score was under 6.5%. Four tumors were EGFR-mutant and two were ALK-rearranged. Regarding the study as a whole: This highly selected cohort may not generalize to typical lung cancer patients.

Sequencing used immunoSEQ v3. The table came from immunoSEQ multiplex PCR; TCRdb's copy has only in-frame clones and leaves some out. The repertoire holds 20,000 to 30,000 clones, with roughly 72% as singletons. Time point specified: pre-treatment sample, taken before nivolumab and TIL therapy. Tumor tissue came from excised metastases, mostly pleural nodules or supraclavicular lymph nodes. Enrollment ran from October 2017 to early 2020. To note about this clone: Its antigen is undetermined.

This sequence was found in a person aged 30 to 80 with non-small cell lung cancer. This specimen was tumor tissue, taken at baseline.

This CDR3 reads CASSTRDRNTEAFF. CDR3 DNA: TGTGCCAGTAGTACCCGGGACAGAAACACTGAAGCTTTCTTT. The chain couples TRBV19 to TRBJ1-1; the match to TRBD1 covers 7 bases. Trimming took 4 bases from V and 2 from J; bases not matched to a gene: 4. The CDR3 consists of 14 residues. Germline CDR1 LNHDA, CDR2 SQIVND (reference sequence). The entire variable domain, with the rest obtained from reference TRBV19 and TRBJ1-1, is as follows: DGGITQSPKYLFRKEGQNVTLSCEQNLNHDAMYWYRQDPGQGLRLIYYSQIVNDFQKGDIAEGYSVSREKKESFPLTVTSAQKNPTAFYLCASSTRDRNTEAFFGQGTRLTVV.